The subject of this entry is one T cell receptor beta chain. Assay used: immunoSEQ multiplex PCR; TCRdb lists only in-frame clones, some missing. The sample includes roughly 45,000 clones, around 86% of them seen just once. This entry comes from a study of control samples from healthy donors and cancer patients. This clonotype originated in a woman in her 50s with lung cancer. Sequences were obtained from PBMCs.

The CDR3 nucleotides read TGTGCCAGCAGCCCTATGGCGACACAGAACACTGAAGCTTTCTTT. Amino acid sequence: CASSPMATQNTEAFF. V is TRBV21-1 and J is TRBJ1-1; TRBD1 is taken as the D call from the table, unchecked against the DNA. TRBV21-1 is recorded as a pseudogene. CDR3 size: 15 residues.